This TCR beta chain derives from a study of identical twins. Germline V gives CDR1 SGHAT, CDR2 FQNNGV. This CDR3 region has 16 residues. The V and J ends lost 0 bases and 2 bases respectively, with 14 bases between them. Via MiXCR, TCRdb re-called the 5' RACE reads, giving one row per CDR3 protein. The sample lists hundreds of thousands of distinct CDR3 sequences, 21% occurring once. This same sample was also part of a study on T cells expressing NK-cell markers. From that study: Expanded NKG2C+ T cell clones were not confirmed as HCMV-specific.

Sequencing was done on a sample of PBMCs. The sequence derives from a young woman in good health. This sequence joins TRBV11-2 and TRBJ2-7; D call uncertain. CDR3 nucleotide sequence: TGTGCCAGCAGCTTAGATCCGGTCGGACGGACCTACGAGCAGTACTTC. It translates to CASSLDPVGRTYEQYF. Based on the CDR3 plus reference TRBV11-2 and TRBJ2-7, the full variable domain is EAGVAQSPRYKIIEKRQSVAFWCNPISGHATLYWYQQILGQGPKLLIQFQNNGVVDDSQLPKDRFSAERLKGVDSTLKIQPAKLEDSAVYLCASSLDPVGRTYEQYFGPGTRLTVT.